This T cell receptor beta chain was found in a study of blood T cells in healthy people across ages. Study-level points and caveats: While age rose, TCR beta diversity per million T cells dropped in a roughly linear way.

There are 15 residues in the CDR3. The V gene's germline CDR1 is MGHRA and CDR2 YSYEKL. About this clonotype: Its antigen is unknown. An end of the junction differs from the germline gene, which may be a read error.

Alongside a J-beta primer mix, a sample-barcoded 5' primer served in a second PCR lasting roughly 7 to 12 cycles. TCRdb re-called the 5' RACE reads through MiXCR, storing one row per CDR3 protein. The data hold around 1,100,000 distinct CDR3 sequences, with 35% to 40% observed a single time. This chain connects TRBV4-1 to TRBJ2-5, with a weak D call TRBD2 (5 bases). The sample comprised blood. This TCR came from a man aged 18 to 30 in good health. The CDR3 nucleotides are TGCGCCAGCAGCCAAGACGCTAGCTACCAAGATACCCAGTACTTC. This sequence encodes CASSQDASYQDTQYF.